Below are 16 T cell receptor beta chains sequenced from a single sample in a study of cytomegalovirus exposure and HLA in healthy donors. Libraries were prepared by immunoSEQ multiplex PCR; TCRdb keeps only in-frame clonotypes and omits some of them. This sample has a few hundred thousand clones, with 75% to 95% found just once. Sequenced: PBMCs. The receptors stem from a woman aged 18-29 years in good health and CMV-seronegative.

The chain employs TRBV5-1 and TRBJ1-1, with D uncertain. The CDR3 covers 15 residues. The germline V and J ends were trimmed by 0 bases and 1 base, with 10 bases remaining between them. Germline CDR1 and CDR2: SGHRS and YFSETQ. The CDR3 is CASSLEIGENTEAFF. As DNA, the CDR3 is TGCGCCAGCAGCTTGGAGATTGGAGAGAACACTGAAGCTTTCTTT.

The chain employs TRBV7-8 and TRBJ2-3; no clear D. The CDR3 loop spans 15 amino acids. The V end was cut by 2 bases, the J end by 1 base, with 10 bases between. Germline V gene data show CDR1 as SGHVS and CDR2 as FQNEAQ. Here the CDR3 DNA reads TGTGCCAGCAGCTTATTATCTGTCGGCACAGATACGCAGTATTTT. Protein product: CASSLLSVGTDTQYF.

The chain recombines TRBV5-4 with TRBJ2-1; D possibly corresponds to TRBD1 (7 bases). Germline V CDR1 and CDR2: SGHNT, YYREEE (reference sequence). The CDR3 runs to 14 residues. The V end lost 2 bases, the J end lost 7 bases, and 13 bases lay between the germline ends. The DNA of the CDR3 is TGTGCCAGCAGCTTAGGCAGGGGGAGGAATGAGCAGTTCTTC. As protein: CASSLGRGRNEQFF.

This chain joins TRBV30 and TRBJ2-3; D gene uncertain. Trimming stripped 6 bases from V and 2 bases from J, with 24 bases between. In germline, CDR1 is GTSNPN, CDR2 SVGIG (reference sequence). The CDR3 runs 17 residues. CDR3 loop: CACYDVAWSVITDTQYF. DNA for the CDR3: TGTGCCTGCTACGACGTAGCATGGTCTGTTATCACAGATACGCAGTATTTT. Full variable domain (remainder filled in from reference TRBV30 and TRBJ2-3): SQTIHQWPATLVQPVGSPLSLECTVEGTSNPNLYWYRQAAGRGLQLLFYSVGIGQISSEVPQNLSASRPQDRQFILSSKKLLLSDSGFYLCACYDVAWSVITDTQYFGPGTRLTVL.

This chain connects TRBV6-1 to TRBJ1-6, with TRBD1 as a possible D gene (6 bases). This CDR3 contains 15 residues. CDR1 is MNHNS and CDR2 is SASEGT in the germline V gene. V lost 1 base and J lost 5, with 9 bases in between. The CDR3 sequence is CASSEVRGDNSPLHF. Here the CDR3 DNA reads TGTGCCAGCAGTGAAGTCAGGGGCGATAATTCACCCCTCCACTTT.

In its sample, this clone was seen a few times. The chain links TRBV30 to TRBJ1-6; D is perhaps TRBD1 (5 bases). Germline CDR1 reads GTSNPN; CDR2 reads SVGIG (reference sequence). The V gene lost 0 bases and the J gene lost 10 bases, with 10 bases spanning the gap. This CDR3 region has 13 residues. The DNA of the CDR3 is TGTGCCTGGAGTGTGTCAGGGCCCTCACCCCTCCACTTT. It specifies CAWSVSGPSPLHF. The variable domain in full, with the rest retrieved from reference TRBV30 and TRBJ1-6, is SQTIHQWPATLVQPVGSPLSLECTVEGTSNPNLYWYRQAAGRGLQLLFYSVGIGQISSEVPQNLSASRPQDRQFILSSKKLLLSDSGFYLCAWSVSGPSPLHFGNGTRLTVT.

The chain couples TRBV27 to TRBJ1-2, with TRBD1 identical over 7 bases. Germline V gene lookup returns CDR1 MNHEY and CDR2 SMNVEV (reference sequence). V was clipped by 4 bases and J by 4 bases; unmatched bases: 15. This CDR3 is 17 amino acids long. The CDR3 is CASSSINRGGPTYGYTF. CDR3 DNA: TGTGCCAGCAGTTCAATAAACCGAGGGGGCCCCACCTATGGCTACACCTTC.

J is TRBJ1-1 and V is TRBV6-1; D uncertain. This CDR3 spans 13 amino acids. Trimming removed 1 base from V and 4 bases from J, with 7 bases in between. Germline V gene lookup returns CDR1 MNHNS and CDR2 SASEGT. CDR3 protein: CASSEVGSTEAFF. The CDR3 DNA is TGTGCCAGCAGTGAAGTGGGGAGCACTGAAGCTTTCTTT.

The genes are TRBV7-6 and TRBJ2-7; possibly TRBD2 for D (6 bases). Germline V gives CDR1 SGHVS, CDR2 FNYEAQ. This CDR3 comprises 14 residues. V lost 3 bases, J lost 3 bases, and 12 bases lay in between. The chain's CDR3 is CASSLTTAGYEQYF. CDR3 DNA sequence: TGTGCCAGCAGCTTGACGACAGCGGGCTACGAGCAGTACTTC.

This clone was seen a few times. The V and J genes are TRBV11-1 and TRBJ2-2, with 9 bases fitting TRBD1. V shed 10 bases and J 4 bases; nucleotides not matched to a gene: 4. This CDR3 region has 13 residues. From germline, CDR1 is SGHAT and CDR2 FQDESV (reference sequence). The CDR3 sequence is CATGTGLTGELFF. The CDR3 DNA reads as TGTGCCACCGGGACAGGGCTCACCGGGGAGCTGTTTTTT.

The chain joins TRBV9 to TRBJ1-3, with D unresolved. Germline CDR1 reads SGDLS; CDR2 reads YYNGEE. Trimming removed 3 bases at V and 0 bases at J, with 19 bases between. The CDR3 sequence is 18 residues long. The CDR3 reads CASSAHKGGKGSGNTIYF. CDR3 nucleotides: TGTGCCAGCAGCGCCCACAAGGGAGGCAAGGGCTCTGGAAACACCATATATTTT. The full variable domain, with the rest looked up from reference TRBV9 and TRBJ1-3, is DSGVTQTPKHLITATGQRVTLRCSPRSGDLSVYWYQQSLDQGLQFLIQYYNGEERAKGNILERFSAQQFPDLHSELNLSSLELGDSALYFCASSAHKGGKGSGNTIYFGEGSWLTVV.

This sequence joins TRBV7-9 and TRBJ2-3, with D possibly matching TRBD1 (6 bases). Germline V gene sequence: CDR1 SEHNR, CDR2 FQNEAQ (reference sequence). CDR3 length equals 13 residues. The V and J ends lost 7 bases and 2 bases respectively, with 10 bases between them. This chain's CDR3 is CASIHRATDTQYF. In nucleotides, the CDR3 is TGTGCCAGCATCCACAGGGCCACAGATACGCAGTATTTT. Looking up the rest from reference TRBV7-9 and TRBJ2-3 gives the full variable domain: DTGVSQNPRHKITKRGQNVTFRCDPISEHNRLYWYRQTLGQGPEFLTYFQNEAQLEKSRLLSDRFSAERPKGSFSTLEIQRTEQGDSAMYLCASIHRATDTQYFGPGTRLTVL.

The chain combines TRBV6-5 with TRBJ1-5, with 7 bases identical to TRBD1. Per the germline V gene, CDR1 is MNHEY and CDR2 is SVGAGI. The CDR3 extends over 13 amino acids. The trim removed 5 bases at V and 9 bases at J, leaving 7 bases unmatched. CDR3 DNA: TGTGCCAGCAGTGGACAGGTCCCCCCGCCCCAGCATTTT. The encoded protein is CASSGQVPPPQHF.

The chain joins TRBV9 to TRBJ2-3; D is unclear. The CDR3 has 13 residues. With 0 bases removed from V and 1 base from J, the gap between germline ends came to 3 bases. CDR1 is SGDLS, CDR2 YYNGEE, per germline. CDR3 amino acids: CASSVAGTDTQYF. The DNA for the CDR3 is TGTGCCAGCAGCGTAGCGGGCACAGATACGCAGTATTTT.

V gene TRBV19 combines with J gene TRBJ1-1; D ambiguous. CDR3 size: 15 residues. The germline V gene has CDR1 LNHDA and CDR2 SQIVND (reference sequence). The V end was cut by 0 bases, the J end by 3 bases, with 11 bases between. This chain's CDR3 is CASSIDDRGYTEAFF. CDR3 DNA: TGTGCCAGTAGTATAGATGATCGAGGTTACACTGAAGCTTTCTTT.

This chain joins TRBV28 and TRBJ1-1; 10 nucleotides line up with TRBD1. Trimming took 5 bases from V and 4 from J; bases not matched to a gene: 7. Germline V gene sequence: CDR1 MDHEN, CDR2 SYDVKM. CDR3 length: 15 residues. CDR3 bases: TGTGCCAGCAGTACCCCGACAGGGGGCATCACTGAAGCTTTCTTT. Translation: CASSTPTGGITEAFF.